This entry describes one T cell receptor beta chain. Its specificity is not known. Profiling relied on immunoSEQ multiplex PCR, and the TCRdb table lists in-frame clones only, not all of them. In the table there are about 100,000 clones, 94% of which are singletons. Trimming pared 2 bases from V and 0 bases from J, leaving 4 bases between. The CDR3 totals 13 residues. Germline-derived CDR1 and CDR2 are MNHEY and SMNVEV (reference sequence). This record comes from a study of siplizumab effects on memory and regulatory T cells. Study outcomes and limitations: Most proliferating CD4+ or CD8+ clones, roughly 80-97%, had no naive or memory assignment.

This TCR was recovered from a human donor in good health. The chain has TRBV27 and TRBJ1-1, with D unresolved. The sample taken for sequencing was non-Treg CD4+ T cells sorted from blood. The CDR3 sequence is CASSLVVNTEAFF. In DNA form, the CDR3 reads TGTGCCAGCAGTTTAGTAGTGAACACTGAAGCTTTCTTT.